These 20 T cell receptor beta chains originate from one sample sequenced in a study of blood T cell repertoires in COVID-19 (dated by TCRdb to the early 2020s). Receptors were amplified or captured by the immunoSEQ multiplex PCR assay. As stored in TCRdb, this immuneACCESS dataset retains in-frame rearrangements with V and J assigned. A fraction of the clones does not appear; measured against another copy, unresolved V genes explain less than half of the discrepancy, and the remainder lacks a known reason. This sample has fewer than 250,000 clones in its table, and approximately 86% of those were observed once. Of the sample, roughly 2.6% is held by the ten largest clones. Sequencing was carried out using PBMCs or T cells enriched from blood (not recorded which). These receptors were collected from a woman in her 30s with acute COVID-19.

The CDR3 coding sequence is TGTGCCAGCGGCCCCCTCTTCACCGGGGAGCTGTTTTTT. As protein: CASGPLFTGELFF. The V call is TRBV13, the J call TRBJ2-2; no firm D call. Germline loops: CDR1 PRHDT, CDR2 FYEKMQ (reference sequence). The CDR3 has 13 amino acids. Trimming shortened V by 8 bases and J by 4 bases, and 11 bases separated the two germline ends.

The chain uses TRBV19 and TRBJ2-7; tentatively, D is TRBD2 (6 bases). The V gene's germline CDR1 is LNHDA and CDR2 SQIVND (reference sequence). Trimming stripped 0 bases from V and 4 bases from J, with 10 bases between. The CDR3 sequence is 14 residues long. This CDR3 reads CASSIERRGYEQYF. The CDR3, as DNA: TGTGCCAGTAGTATAGAACGGAGGGGATACGAGCAGTACTTC. The whole variable domain, remainder taken from reference TRBV19 and TRBJ2-7, is DGGITQSPKYLFRKEGQNVTLSCEQNLNHDAMYWYRQDPGQGLRLIYYSQIVNDFQKGDIAEGYSVSREKKESFPLTVTSAQKNPTAFYLCASSIERRGYEQYFGPGTRLTVT.

V is TRBV19 and J is TRBJ1-1; maybe TRBD1 (5 bases). Germline CDR1 reads LNHDA; CDR2 reads SQIVND (reference sequence). V lost 3 bases, J lost 5 bases, and 10 bases lay in between. This CDR3 spans 13 amino acids. The CDR3 DNA is TGTGCCAGTAGTATTCAGGGTGGAACTGAAGCTTTCTTT. Translating it yields CASSIQGGTEAFF. The full variable domain, with the rest looked up from reference TRBV19 and TRBJ1-1, is DGGITQSPKYLFRKEGQNVTLSCEQNLNHDAMYWYRQDPGQGLRLIYYSQIVNDFQKGDIAEGYSVSREKKESFPLTVTSAQKNPTAFYLCASSIQGGTEAFFGQGTRLTVV.

The rearrangement links TRBV5-6 to TRBJ1-1; TRBD1 is a possible D gene (6 bases). This CDR3 has 14 residues. CDR1 and CDR2 from the germline V gene are SGHDT and YYEEEE. V shed 1 base and J shed 3 bases, with 10 bases lying between them. CDR3 sequence (DNA): TGTGCCAGCAGCTTGAGTGCAGGGGACACTGAAGCTTTCTTT. It yields the protein CASSLSAGDTEAFF.

The chain is built from TRBV7-2 and TRBJ1-2, with TRBD1 matching over 8 bases. The trim removed 0 bases at V and 4 bases at J, leaving 10 bases unmatched. Germline-derived CDR1 and CDR2 are SGHTA and FQGNSA. This CDR3 has 17 residues. The CDR3 nucleotides are TGTGCCAGCAGCTTAGCAGCCCCGGACAGGGATGGCTATGGCTACACCTTC. This encodes CASSLAAPDRDGYGYTF.

The chain couples TRBV7-2 to TRBJ1-1, with D perhaps matching TRBD1 (5 bases). Germline V CDR1 and CDR2: SGHTA, FQGNSA. V lost 2 bases, J lost 3 bases, and 7 bases lay in between. The CDR3 runs to 13 residues. CDR3 bases: TGTGCCAGCAGCTTACAGGGCGACACTGAAGCTTTCTTT. This codes for CASSLQGDTEAFF. Complete variable domain (other parts from reference TRBV7-2 and TRBJ1-1): GAGVSQSPSNKVTEKGKDVELRCDPISGHTALYWYRQSLGQGLEFLIYFQGNSAPDKSGLPSDRFSAERTGGSVSTLTIQRTQQEDSAVYLCASSLQGDTEAFFGQGTRLTVV.

The V gene is TRBV3-1 (or the pseudogene TRBV3-2), the J gene TRBJ2-1, with 11 bases matching TRBD2. V gave up 6 bases and J gave up 9 bases; unmatched junction bases: 10. This CDR3 is 15 amino acids long. Germline CDR1 LGHDT, CDR2 YNNKEL (reference sequence). The CDR3 nucleotides are TGTGCCAGCAGGTTTACTAGCGGGGGAAGTGGTGAGCAGTTCTTC. It translates to CASRFTSGGSGEQFF.

The chain couples TRBV30 to TRBJ1-6; D possibly corresponds to TRBD1 (6 bases). Germline loops: CDR1 GTSNPN, CDR2 SVGIG (reference sequence). V was clipped by 0 bases and J by 5 bases, with 8 bases between them. This CDR3 has 14 residues. The CDR3 spells CAWSVRQDNSPLHF. CDR3 in DNA: TGTGCCTGGAGTGTCAGACAGGATAATTCACCCCTCCACTTT.

This chain links TRBV7-8 with TRBJ1-2; no definite D call. V was trimmed by 2 bases and J by 4 bases, leaving 8 bases between them. This CDR3 is built from 13 residues. Germline CDR1 is SGHVS and CDR2 is FQNEAQ. CDR3 amino acids: CASSLNTVYGYTF. As DNA, the CDR3 is TGTGCCAGCAGCTTAAACACAGTCTATGGCTACACCTTC.

The V call is TRBV6-2 or TRBV6-3, the J call TRBJ1-2; unclear D gene. Deletions cut 5 bases from V and 5 bases from J, with 6 bases between. There are 11 residues in the CDR3. Germline CDR1 and CDR2: MNHEY and SVGEGT. The CDR3 reads CASSHGYGYTF. CDR3 bases: TGTGCCAGCAGTCACGGGTATGGCTACACCTTC.

This clone was observed a handful of times. The chain combines TRBV5-5 with TRBJ1-5; D is undetermined. Germline-derived CDR1 and CDR2 are SGHKS and YYEKEE (reference sequence). V was cut by 2 bases and J by 6 bases, with 12 bases left in between. The CDR3 is 14 amino acids. CDR3 DNA: TGTGCCAGCAGCTTTGCCGCCTCGGGTCAGCCCCAGCATTTT. Protein: CASSFAASGQPQHF. Filled out from reference TRBV5-5 and TRBJ1-5, the complete variable domain reads DAGVTQSPTHLIKTRGQQVTLRCSPISGHKSVSWYQQVLGQGPQFIFQYYEKEERGRGNFPDRFSARQFPNYSSELNVNALLLGDSALYLCASSFAASGQPQHFGDGTRLSIL.

This rearrangement joins TRBV3-1 (or the pseudogene TRBV3-2) to TRBJ2-5; possible D gene TRBD2, 7 bases. The CDR3 sequence is 15 residues long. CDR1 LGHDT and CDR2 YNNKEL come from the germline V gene (reference sequence). Trimming cost V 1 base and J 5 bases, with 14 bases left between them. CDR3 region: CASSQAGRGEETQYF. As DNA, the CDR3 is TGTGCCAGCAGCCAAGCGGGGAGGGGGGAGGAGACCCAGTACTTC.

This clone was picked up one time. J is TRBJ1-5 and V is TRBV2; 9 positions agree with TRBD1. V shed 6 bases, J shed 3 bases, and the junction held 3 bases outside the gene matches. The CDR3 extends over 14 amino acids. Germline CDR1 and CDR2: SNHLY and FYNNEI. Here the CDR3 reads CASRDRGYNQPQHF. CDR3 in DNA: TGTGCCAGCAGGGACAGGGGCTACAATCAGCCCCAGCATTTT.

Concerning this clone itself: The sample carries other DNA sequences with the same CDR3. The CDR3 DNA is TGTGCCAGTAGGGGACAGGGAAACACTGAAGCTTTCTTT. Amino acids: CASRGQGNTEAFF. The genes are TRBV19 and TRBJ1-1, with TRBD1 identical over 9 bases. CDR3 length: 13 amino acids. Per the germline V gene, CDR1 is LNHDA and CDR2 is SQIVND (reference sequence). V gave up 6 bases and J gave up 2 bases; unmatched junction bases: 1.

The J gene is TRBJ1-5, the V gene TRBV7-8; the match to TRBD1 covers 7 bases. Germline loops: CDR1 SGHVS, CDR2 FQNEAQ. V lost 6 bases, J lost 1 base, and 6 bases stayed unmatched. This CDR3 has 15 residues. CDR3 DNA: TGTGCCAGCAGGGCAGGGGGTGGGAGCAATCAGCCCCAGCATTTT. Encoded protein: CASRAGGGSNQPQHF.

CDR3 in DNA: TGTGCCAGTAGTATAAGGACAGGGGCCAATGAGCAGTTCTTC. It codes for CASSIRTGANEQFF. The genes are TRBV19 and TRBJ2-1, with 9 bases identical to TRBD1. V lost 2 bases to trimming and J lost 6 bases; unmatched junction nucleotides: 2. Germline lookup yields CDR1 LNHDA and CDR2 SQIVND (reference sequence). There are 14 residues in the CDR3.

V and J are TRBV30 and TRBJ2-7, with 8 bases aligning to TRBD1. The length of the CDR3 is 13 residues. Germline CDR1 is GTSNPN and CDR2 is SVGIG (reference sequence). Trimming at V came to 1 base and at J to 5 bases, leaving 4 bases not matched to a gene. The CDR3: CAWSEDRDDEQYF. CDR3 nucleotides: TGTGCCTGGAGTGAGGACAGGGATGACGAGCAGTACTTC.

The genes are TRBV30 and TRBJ2-3; the match to TRBD2 covers 8 bases. The J segment lost 4 bases and the V segment lost 1 base, leaving 4 bases of the junction unmatched. Germline CDR1 and CDR2: GTSNPN and SVGIG (reference sequence). The CDR3 is 14 residues long. CDR3 nucleotides: TGTGCCTGGAGTGCCTCGCGGGGGGCAGATACGCAGTATTTT. Translation: CAWSASRGADTQYF.

The rearrangement joins TRBV30 to TRBJ1-1; D is possibly TRBD1 (6 bases). The germline gives CDR1 GTSNPN, CDR2 SVGIG (reference sequence). V was clipped by 3 bases and J by 4 bases, with 6 bases between them. CDR3 length: 11 amino acids. The CDR3 region has the DNA TGTGCCTGGAGAGGGGGCACTGAAGCTTTCTTT. It codes for CAWRGGTEAFF.

The chain recombines TRBV5-1 with TRBJ2-1; a weak D match, TRBD1 (5 bases). Germline loops: CDR1 SGHRS, CDR2 YFSETQ. Deletions cut 3 bases from V and 8 bases from J, with 9 bases between. The CDR3 is 12 amino acids. For the CDR3, the DNA is TGCGCCAGCAGCTCACAGGACCATGAGCAGTTCTTC. It specifies CASSSQDHEQFF.